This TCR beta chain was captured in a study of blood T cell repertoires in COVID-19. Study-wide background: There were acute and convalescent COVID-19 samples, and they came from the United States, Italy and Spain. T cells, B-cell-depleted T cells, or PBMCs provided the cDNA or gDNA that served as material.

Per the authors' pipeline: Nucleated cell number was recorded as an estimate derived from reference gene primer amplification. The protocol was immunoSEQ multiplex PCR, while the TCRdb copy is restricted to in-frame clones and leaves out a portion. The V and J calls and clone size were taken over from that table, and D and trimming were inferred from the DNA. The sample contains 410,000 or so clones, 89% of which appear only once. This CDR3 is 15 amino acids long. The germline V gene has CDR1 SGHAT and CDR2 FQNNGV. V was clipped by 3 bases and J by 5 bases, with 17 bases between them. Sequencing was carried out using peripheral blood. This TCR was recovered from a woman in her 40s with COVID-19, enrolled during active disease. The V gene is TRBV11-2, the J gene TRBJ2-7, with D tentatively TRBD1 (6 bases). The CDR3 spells CASSLNRVSGHEQYF. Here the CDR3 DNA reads TGTGCCAGCAGCTTGAACAGGGTTTCCGGACACGAGCAGTACTTC.